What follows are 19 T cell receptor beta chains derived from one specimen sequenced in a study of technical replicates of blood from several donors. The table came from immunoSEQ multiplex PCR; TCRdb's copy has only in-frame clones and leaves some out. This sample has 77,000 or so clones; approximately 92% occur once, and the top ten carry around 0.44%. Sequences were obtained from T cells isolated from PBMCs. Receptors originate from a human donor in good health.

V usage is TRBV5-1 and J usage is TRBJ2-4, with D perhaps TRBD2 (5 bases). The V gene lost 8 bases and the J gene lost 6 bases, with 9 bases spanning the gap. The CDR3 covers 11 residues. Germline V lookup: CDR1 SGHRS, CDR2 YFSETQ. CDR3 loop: CASIEGNIQYF. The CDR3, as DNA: TGCGCCAGTATAGAGGGAAACATTCAGTACTTC. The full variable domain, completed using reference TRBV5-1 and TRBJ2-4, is KAGVTQTPRYLIKTRGQQVTLSCSPISGHRSVSWYQQTPGQGLQFLFEYFSETQRNKGNFPGRFSGRQFSNSRSEMNVSTLELGDSALYLCASIEGNIQYFGAGTRLSVL.

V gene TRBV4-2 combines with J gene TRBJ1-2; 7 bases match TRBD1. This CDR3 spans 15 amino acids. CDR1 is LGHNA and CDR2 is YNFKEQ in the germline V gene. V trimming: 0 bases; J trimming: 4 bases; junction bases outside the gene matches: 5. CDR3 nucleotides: TGTGCCAGCAGCCAAGATAGGGACAGCTTCTATGGCTACACCTTC. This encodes CASSQDRDSFYGYTF.

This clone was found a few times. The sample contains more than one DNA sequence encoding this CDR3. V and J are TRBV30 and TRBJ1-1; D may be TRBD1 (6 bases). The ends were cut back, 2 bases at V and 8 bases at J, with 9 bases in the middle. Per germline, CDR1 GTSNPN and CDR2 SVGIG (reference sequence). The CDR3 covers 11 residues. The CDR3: CAWSPGGEAFF. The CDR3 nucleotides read TGTGCCTGGAGTCCGGGGGGCGAAGCTTTCTTT.

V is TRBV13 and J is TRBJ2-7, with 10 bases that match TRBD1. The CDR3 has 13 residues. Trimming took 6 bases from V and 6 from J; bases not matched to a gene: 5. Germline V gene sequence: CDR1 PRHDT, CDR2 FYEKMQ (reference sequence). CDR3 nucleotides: TGTGCCAGCAGTTACGGGACAGGGGTCGAGCAGTACTTC. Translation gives CASSYGTGVEQYF.

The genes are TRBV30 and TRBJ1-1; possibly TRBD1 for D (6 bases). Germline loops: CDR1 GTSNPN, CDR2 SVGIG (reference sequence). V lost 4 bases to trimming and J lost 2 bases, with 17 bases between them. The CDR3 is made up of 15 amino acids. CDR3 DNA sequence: TGTGCCTGGAACTCAGTTGGACAGCTAAACACTGAAGCTTTCTTT. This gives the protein CAWNSVGQLNTEAFF. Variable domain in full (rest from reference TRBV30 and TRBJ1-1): SQTIHQWPATLVQPVGSPLSLECTVEGTSNPNLYWYRQAAGRGLQLLFYSVGIGQISSEVPQNLSASRPQDRQFILSSKKLLLSDSGFYLCAWNSVGQLNTEAFFGQGTRLTVV.

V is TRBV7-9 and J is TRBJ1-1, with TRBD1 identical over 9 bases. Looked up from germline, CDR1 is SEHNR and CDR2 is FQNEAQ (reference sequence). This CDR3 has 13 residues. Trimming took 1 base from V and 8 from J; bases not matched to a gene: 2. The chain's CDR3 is CASSLEGQGEAFF. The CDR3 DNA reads TGTGCCAGCAGCTTAGAGGGACAGGGCGAAGCTTTCTTT.

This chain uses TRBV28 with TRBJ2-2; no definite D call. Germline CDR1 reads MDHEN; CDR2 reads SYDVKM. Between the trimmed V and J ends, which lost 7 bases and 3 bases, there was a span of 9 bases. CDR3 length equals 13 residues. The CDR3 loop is CASMELYTGELFF. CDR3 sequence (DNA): TGTGCCAGCATGGAGTTGTACACCGGGGAGCTGTTTTTT.

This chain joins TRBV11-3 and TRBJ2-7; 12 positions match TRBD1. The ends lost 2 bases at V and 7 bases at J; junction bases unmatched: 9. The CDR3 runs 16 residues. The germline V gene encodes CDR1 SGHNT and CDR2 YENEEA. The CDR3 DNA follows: TGTGCCAGCAGCTTATACCCGGGACAGGGGGCGCGAGAGCAGTACTTC. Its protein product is CASSLYPGQGAREQYF.

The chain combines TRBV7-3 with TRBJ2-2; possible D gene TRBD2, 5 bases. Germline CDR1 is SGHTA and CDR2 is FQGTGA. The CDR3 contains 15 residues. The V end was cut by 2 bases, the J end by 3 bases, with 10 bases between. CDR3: CASSLVGIYTGELFF. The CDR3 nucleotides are TGTGCCAGCAGCTTAGTCGGGATTTACACCGGGGAGCTGTTTTTT.

CDR3 residues: CASSLGQHSTIYF. The CDR3 bases are TGCGCCAGCAGCTTGGGACAGCACAGCACCATATATTTT. The rearrangement links TRBV5-1 to TRBJ1-3, with D possibly TRBD1 on 5 matching bases. The CDR3 spans 13 residues. Looked up from germline, CDR1 is SGHRS and CDR2 is YFSETQ. V dropped 0 bases and J dropped 9 bases, with 10 bases sitting between them.

For the CDR3, the DNA is TGTGCCAGCAGTTATGGGCGGGAGGCGAGCGATGAGCAGTTCTTC. Translated, it gives CASSYGREASDEQFF. The V and J genes are TRBV6-5 and TRBJ2-1; 8 bases fit TRBD2. There are 15 residues in the CDR3. Germline assignment: CDR1 MNHEY and CDR2 SVGAGI. Trimming took 3 bases from V and 8 from J; bases not matched to a gene: 9.

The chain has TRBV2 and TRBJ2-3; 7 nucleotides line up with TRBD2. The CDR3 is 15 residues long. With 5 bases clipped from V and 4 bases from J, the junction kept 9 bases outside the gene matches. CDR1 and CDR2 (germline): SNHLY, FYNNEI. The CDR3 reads CASSSERTSSDTQYF. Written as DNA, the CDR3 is TGTGCCAGCAGTTCTGAGAGGACTAGTTCAGATACGCAGTATTTT.

The CDR3 is CARTGTEPYEQYF. The CDR3 nucleotides are TGTGCCAGGACCGGGACAGAACCCTACGAGCAGTACTTC. V gene TRBV2 combines with J gene TRBJ2-7; 7 bases line up with TRBD1. V lost 9 bases, J lost 2 bases, and 7 bases stayed unmatched. Germline CDR1 and CDR2: SNHLY and FYNNEI. There are 13 residues in the CDR3.

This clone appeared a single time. The CDR3 spells CASSYQNQASSEQYF. The CDR3 coding sequence is TGTGCCAGCAGTTACCAAAATCAAGCTAGTTCCGAGCAGTACTTC. V gene TRBV6-5 combines with J gene TRBJ2-7; D gene ambiguous. This CDR3 has 15 residues. V was trimmed by 2 bases and J by 6 bases, leaving 17 bases between them. Per the germline V gene, CDR1 is MNHEY and CDR2 is SVGAGI.

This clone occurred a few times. The CDR3 DNA sequence: TGTGCCAGTAGTATGGGGGGGCTCCAGCCCCAGCATTTT. It translates to CASSMGGLQPQHF. This chain joins TRBV19 and TRBJ1-5; D possibly corresponds to TRBD1 (6 bases). The CDR3 runs 13 residues. The germline CDR1 and CDR2 sequences are LNHDA and SQIVND (reference sequence). V was shortened by 3 bases and J by 7 bases, with 10 bases between the two germline ends.

The CDR3 coding sequence is TGTGCCAGCAGCCAAACTAGCGGGAGTTACGAGCAGTACTTC. Encoded protein: CASSQTSGSYEQYF. The chain recombines TRBV7-9 with TRBJ2-7; TRBD2 aligns across 11 bases. The CDR3 runs 14 residues. The V gene's germline CDR1 is SEHNR and CDR2 FQNEAQ (reference sequence). J lost 4 bases, V lost 5 bases, and 4 bases had no gene match.

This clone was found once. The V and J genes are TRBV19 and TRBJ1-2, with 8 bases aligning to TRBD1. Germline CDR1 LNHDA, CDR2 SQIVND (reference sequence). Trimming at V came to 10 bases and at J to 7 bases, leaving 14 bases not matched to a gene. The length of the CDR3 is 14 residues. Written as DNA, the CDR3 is TGTGCCACTCAACGTCAGGGGGCGACGGGTGGCTACACCTTC. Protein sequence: CATQRQGATGGYTF.

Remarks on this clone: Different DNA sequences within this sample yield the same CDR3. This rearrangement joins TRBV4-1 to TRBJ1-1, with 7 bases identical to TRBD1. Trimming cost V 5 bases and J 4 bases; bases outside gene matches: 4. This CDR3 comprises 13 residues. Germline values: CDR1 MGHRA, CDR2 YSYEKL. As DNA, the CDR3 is TGCGCCAGCAGCGACAGGGTAGGCACTGAAGCTTTCTTT. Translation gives CASSDRVGTEAFF.

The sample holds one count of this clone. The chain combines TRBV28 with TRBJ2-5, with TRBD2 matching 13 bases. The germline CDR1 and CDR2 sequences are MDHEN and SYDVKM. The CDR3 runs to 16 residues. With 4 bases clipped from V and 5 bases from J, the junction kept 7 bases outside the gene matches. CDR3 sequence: CASSSYETSGRETQYF. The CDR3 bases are TGTGCCAGCAGTTCCTATGAGACTAGCGGGAGGGAGACCCAGTACTTC.